This TCR beta chain appears in the sequencing data of a study of blood T cells in healthy people across ages. CDR1 and CDR2 from the germline V gene are SGHAT and FQNNGV. This CDR3 spans 16 amino acids. Donors were healthy Caucasian individuals from Russia aged roughly 6 to 95. Extraction of total RNA produced a minimum of 6 micrograms from each sample. The authors ran a second PCR of roughly 6 to 12 cycles using a sample-barcoded 5' primer and a J-beta primer mix. Each CDR3 protein is one row after TCRdb ran MiXCR on the 5' RACE reads. The table shows over 1,500,000 distinct CDR3 sequences, with roughly 49% occurring only once. A remark on this clonotype: A junction end diverges from the germline sequence, so it may reflect a read error.

The specimen was blood. This receptor was taken from a woman in her thirties or forties in good health. The gene calls are TRBV11-2 and TRBJ1-2, with 9 bases that match TRBD1. This CDR3 reads CANSLGTGTNNYGYTF. The CDR3 DNA reads as TGTGCCAACAGCCTCGGGACAGGGACTAATAACTATGGCTACACCTTC.